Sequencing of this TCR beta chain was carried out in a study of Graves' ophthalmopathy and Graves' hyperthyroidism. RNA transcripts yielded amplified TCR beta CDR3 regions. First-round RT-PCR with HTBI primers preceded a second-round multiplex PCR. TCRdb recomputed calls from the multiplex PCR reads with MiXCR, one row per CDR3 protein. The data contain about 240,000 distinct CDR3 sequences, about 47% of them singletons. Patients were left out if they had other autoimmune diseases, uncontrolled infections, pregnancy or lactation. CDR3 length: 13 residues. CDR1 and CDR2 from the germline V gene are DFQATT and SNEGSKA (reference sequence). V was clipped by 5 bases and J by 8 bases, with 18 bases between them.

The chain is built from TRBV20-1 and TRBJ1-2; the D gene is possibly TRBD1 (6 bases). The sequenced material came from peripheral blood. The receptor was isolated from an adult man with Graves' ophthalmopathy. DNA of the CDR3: TGCAGTGCTGGCAGACAGACCCAGGGGGGCTACACCTTC. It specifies CSAGRQTQGGYTF.